This T cell receptor (beta chain) derives from a study of blood T cell repertoires in COVID-19. Authors' analysis steps: Amplifying reference gene primers gave estimates of nucleated cell counts. TCRdb's copy holds only in-frame clones and misses some; the assay was immunoSEQ multiplex PCR. The D gene and trimming were derived from the DNA, and the V and J assignments and clone size from that table. This table holds about 320,000 clones, 87% found once. The CDR3 consists of 14 residues. Per the germline V gene, CDR1 is SGHTA and CDR2 is FQGTGA. V trimming: 5 bases; J trimming: 8 bases; junction bases outside the gene matches: 9.

The genes are TRBV7-3 and TRBJ1-2, with TRBD1 identical over 9 bases. The sample comprised PBMCs or T cells enriched from blood (not recorded which). The sequence derives from a woman aged 18-35 years who had recovered from COVID-19. CDR3 nucleotides: TGTGCCAGCAGCCCCACCGGGACAGGGACCGGCTACACCTTC. It specifies CASSPTGTGTGYTF.